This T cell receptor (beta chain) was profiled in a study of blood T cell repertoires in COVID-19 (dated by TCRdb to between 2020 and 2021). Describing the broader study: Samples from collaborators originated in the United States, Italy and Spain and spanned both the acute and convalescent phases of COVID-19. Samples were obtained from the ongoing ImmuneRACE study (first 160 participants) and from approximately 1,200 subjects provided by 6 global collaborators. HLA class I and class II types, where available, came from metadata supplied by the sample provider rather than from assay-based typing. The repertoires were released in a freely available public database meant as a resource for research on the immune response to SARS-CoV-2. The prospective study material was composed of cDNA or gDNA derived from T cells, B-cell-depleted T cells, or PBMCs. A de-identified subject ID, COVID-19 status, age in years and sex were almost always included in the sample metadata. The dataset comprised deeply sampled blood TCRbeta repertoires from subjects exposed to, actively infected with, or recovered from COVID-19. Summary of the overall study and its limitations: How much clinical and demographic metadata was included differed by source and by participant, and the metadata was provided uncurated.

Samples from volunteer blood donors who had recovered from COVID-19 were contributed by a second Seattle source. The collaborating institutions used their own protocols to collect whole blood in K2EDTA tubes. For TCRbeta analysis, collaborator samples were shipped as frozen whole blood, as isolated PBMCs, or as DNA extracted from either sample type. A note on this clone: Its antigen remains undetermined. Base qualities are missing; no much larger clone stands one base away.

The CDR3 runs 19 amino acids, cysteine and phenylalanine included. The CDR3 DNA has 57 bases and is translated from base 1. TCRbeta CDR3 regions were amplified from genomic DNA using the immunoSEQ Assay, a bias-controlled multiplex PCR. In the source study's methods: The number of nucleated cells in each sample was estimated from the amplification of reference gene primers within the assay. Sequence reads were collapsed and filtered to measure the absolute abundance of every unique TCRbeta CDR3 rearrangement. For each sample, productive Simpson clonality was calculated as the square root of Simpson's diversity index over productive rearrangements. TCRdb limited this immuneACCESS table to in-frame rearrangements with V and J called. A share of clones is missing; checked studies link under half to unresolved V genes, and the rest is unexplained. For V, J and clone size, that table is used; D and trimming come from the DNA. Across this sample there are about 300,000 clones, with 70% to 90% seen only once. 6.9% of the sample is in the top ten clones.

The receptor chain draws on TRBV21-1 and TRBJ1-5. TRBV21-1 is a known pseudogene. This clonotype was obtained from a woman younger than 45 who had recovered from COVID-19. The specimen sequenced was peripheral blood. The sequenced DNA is TGTGCCAGCAGCAATTTACCATGGAGGTTTTCGGAAAGAAATCAGCCCCAGCATTTT. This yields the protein CASSNLPWRFSERNQPQHF.